This T cell receptor beta chain was captured by sequencing in a study of T cells after yellow fever vaccination. TCRdb itself ran the 5' RACE reads through MiXCR, one entry per CDR3 protein. The table has over 300,000 distinct CDR3 sequences, less than 4.5% seen once. This CDR3 comprises 13 residues. The germline V and J ends were trimmed by 2 bases and 5 bases, with 9 bases remaining between them. The germline CDR1 and CDR2 sequences are MNHEY and SVGEGT. In this sample, this clonotype turned up many times. The chain couples TRBV6-2 or TRBV6-3 to TRBJ2-5; D is perhaps TRBD2 (6 bases). Sequenced here: PBMCs, sampled on the day of the yellow fever booster vaccination. The receptor was isolated from a man aged 18 to 35 who received the YFV17D yellow fever vaccine. This CDR3 is CASSYAGSETQYF. In DNA form, the CDR3 reads TGTGCCAGCAGTTACGCGGGATCGGAGACCCAGTACTTC.